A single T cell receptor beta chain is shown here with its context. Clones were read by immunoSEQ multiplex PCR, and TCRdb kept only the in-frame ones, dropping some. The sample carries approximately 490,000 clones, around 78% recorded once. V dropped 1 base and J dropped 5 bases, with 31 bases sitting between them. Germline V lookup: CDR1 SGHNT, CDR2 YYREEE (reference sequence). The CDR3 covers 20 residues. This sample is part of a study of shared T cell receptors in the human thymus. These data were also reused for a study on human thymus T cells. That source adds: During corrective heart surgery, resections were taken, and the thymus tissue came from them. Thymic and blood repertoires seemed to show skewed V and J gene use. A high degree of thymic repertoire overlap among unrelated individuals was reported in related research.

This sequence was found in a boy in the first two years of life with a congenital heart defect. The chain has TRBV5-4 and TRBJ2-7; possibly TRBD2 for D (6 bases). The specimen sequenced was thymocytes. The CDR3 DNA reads TGTGCCAGCAGCTTGTTATACGATGGCGGGTGGGCAGGGAGGCTACACGAGCAGTACTTC. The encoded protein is CASSLLYDGGWAGRLHEQYF.